This T cell receptor beta chain stems from a study of CD8 T cells in ankylosing spondylitis. Making the TCR beta libraries involved quantitative 5'-RACE with molecular barcodes. One entry per CDR3 protein, called by TCRdb with MiXCR from the 5' RACE reads. The sample lists about 150,000 distinct CDR3 sequences; about an eighth were seen once. The study's findings and limits: Reported data indicate significant enrichment of disease-linked clones within matched ankylosing spondylitis synovial fluid. For ankylosing spondylitis blood, a TCR beta motif of several highly homologous variants appeared characteristic. Disease-linked clones bore a CD8+ phenotype, appearing relatively rarely in peripheral blood.

This clonotype was observed a few times. The antigen is not known. V dropped 5 bases and J dropped 7; count of bases not matched to a gene: 5. CDR1 is SGHAT, CDR2 FQDESV, per germline (reference sequence). The CDR3 length is 14 residues. This rearrangement joins TRBV11-1 to TRBJ1-6, with TRBD1 matching over 7 bases. Input material: blood, either unsorted or a sorted T cell fraction (not recorded which). The clonotype comes from a female donor with ankylosing spondylitis or in good health (not recorded which). CDR3 bases: TGTGCCAGCAGCCGTGGACAGGCCAATTCACCCCTCCACTTT. This sequence encodes CASSRGQANSPLHF.